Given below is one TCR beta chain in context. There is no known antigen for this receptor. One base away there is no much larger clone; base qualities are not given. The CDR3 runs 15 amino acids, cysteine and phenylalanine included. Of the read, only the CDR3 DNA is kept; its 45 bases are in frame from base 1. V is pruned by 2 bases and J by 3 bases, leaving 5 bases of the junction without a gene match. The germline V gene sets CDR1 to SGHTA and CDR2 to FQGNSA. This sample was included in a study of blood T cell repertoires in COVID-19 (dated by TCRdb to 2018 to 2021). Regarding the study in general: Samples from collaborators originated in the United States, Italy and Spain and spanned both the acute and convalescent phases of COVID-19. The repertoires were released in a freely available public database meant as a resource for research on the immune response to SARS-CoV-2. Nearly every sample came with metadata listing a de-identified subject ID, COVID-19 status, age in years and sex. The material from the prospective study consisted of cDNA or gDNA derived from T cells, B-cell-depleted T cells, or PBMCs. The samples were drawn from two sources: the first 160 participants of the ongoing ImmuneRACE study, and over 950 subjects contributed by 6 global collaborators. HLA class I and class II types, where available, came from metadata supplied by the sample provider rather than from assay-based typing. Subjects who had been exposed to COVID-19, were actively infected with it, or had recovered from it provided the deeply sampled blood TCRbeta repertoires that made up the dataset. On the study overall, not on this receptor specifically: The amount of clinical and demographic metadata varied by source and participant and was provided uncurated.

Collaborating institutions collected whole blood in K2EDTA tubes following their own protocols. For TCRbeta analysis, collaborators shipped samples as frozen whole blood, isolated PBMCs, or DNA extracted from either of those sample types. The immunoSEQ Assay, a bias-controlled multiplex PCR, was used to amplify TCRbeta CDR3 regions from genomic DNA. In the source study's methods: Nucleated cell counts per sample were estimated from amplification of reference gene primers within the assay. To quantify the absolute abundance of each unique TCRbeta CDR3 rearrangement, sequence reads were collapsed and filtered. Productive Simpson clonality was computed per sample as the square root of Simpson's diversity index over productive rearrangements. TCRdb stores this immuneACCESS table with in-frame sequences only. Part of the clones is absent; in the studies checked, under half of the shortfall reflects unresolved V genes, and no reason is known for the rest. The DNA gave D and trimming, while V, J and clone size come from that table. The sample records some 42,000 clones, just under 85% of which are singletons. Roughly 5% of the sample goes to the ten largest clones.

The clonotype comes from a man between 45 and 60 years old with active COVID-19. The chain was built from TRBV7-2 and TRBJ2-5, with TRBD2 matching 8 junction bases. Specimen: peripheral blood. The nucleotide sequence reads TGTGCCAGCAGCTTACCTCCGGGGGGGGAAGAGACCCAGTACTTC. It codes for CASSLPPGGEETQYF. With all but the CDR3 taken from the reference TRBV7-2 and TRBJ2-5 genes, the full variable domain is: GAGVSQSPSNKVTEKGKDVELRCDPISGHTALYWYRQSLGQGLEFLIYFQGNSAPDKSGLPSDRFSAERTGGSVSTLTIQRTQQEDSAVYLCASSLPPGGEETQYFGPGTRLLVL.